This record covers a single T cell receptor beta chain. Its target is unknown. The data were obtained in a study of PD-L1 blockade in urothelial cancer. Study background: Bladder-origin urothelial cancer in males covered about 90% of the 29 patients. Across blood samples, T cells had a median count of about 140,000.

Spiked synthetic TCR analogs estimated absolute template abundance per PCR. Sequencing used immunoSEQ multiplex PCR; TCRdb keeps in-frame clones, though not all of them. Of tens of thousands of clones detected, around 81% appear once; the ten largest clones hold approximately 7.1%. Study conclusions and caveats: When measured at 3 weeks, tumor-associated blood clones expanded more in durable-benefit patients.

The time point denotes: pretreatment peripheral blood. This CDR3 has 14 amino acids. Germline loops: CDR1 MNHNS, CDR2 SASEGT. V gave up 8 bases and J gave up 4 bases, with 18 bases separating them. The source material was PBMCs, sampled around atezolizumab (anti-PD-L1) treatment. The source of this sequence is a man aged 35-49 years with urothelial cancer. The V gene is TRBV6-1, the J gene TRBJ2-7; weak D call: TRBD2 (5 bases). The CDR3 DNA is TGTGCCAGCGCGAGCGGCCAAACCAAGTACGAGCAGTACTTC. It specifies CASASGQTKYEQYF.